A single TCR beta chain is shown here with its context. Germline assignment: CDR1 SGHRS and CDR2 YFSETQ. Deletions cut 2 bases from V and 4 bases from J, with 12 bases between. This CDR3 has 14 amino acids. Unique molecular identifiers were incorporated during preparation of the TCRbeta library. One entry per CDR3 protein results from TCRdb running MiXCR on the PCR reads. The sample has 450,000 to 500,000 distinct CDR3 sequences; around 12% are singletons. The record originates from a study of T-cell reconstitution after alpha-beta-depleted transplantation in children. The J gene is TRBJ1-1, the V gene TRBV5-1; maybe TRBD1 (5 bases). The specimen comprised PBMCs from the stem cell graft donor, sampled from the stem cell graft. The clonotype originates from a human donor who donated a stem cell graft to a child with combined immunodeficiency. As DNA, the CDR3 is TGCGCCAGCAGCTTTCAGGTTGGGGGCACTGAAGCTTTCTTT. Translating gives CASSFQVGGTEAFF. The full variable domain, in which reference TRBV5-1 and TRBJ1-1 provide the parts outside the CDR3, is KAGVTQTPRYLIKTRGQQVTLSCSPISGHRSVSWYQQTPGQGLQFLFEYFSETQRNKGNFPGRFSGRQFSNSRSEMNVSTLELGDSALYLCASSFQVGGTEAFFGQGTRLTVV.